The 28 T cell receptor beta chains given below trace back to one sample, sequenced in a study of T cell responses to AZD1222 COVID-19 vaccine. Sequencing used immunoSEQ multiplex PCR; TCRdb keeps in-frame clones, though not all of them. There are more than 85,000 clones in the sample; about 87% occur only once, and 1.6% lies in the top ten. The sample here was peripheral blood, taken on day 0 of AZD1222 vaccination. These receptors were obtained from an adult in good health.

The count of this clone is one. The sample has other DNA sequences that encode this CDR3 too. The CDR3 DNA reads TGCGCCAGCAGCTTGGGTGGCAGTTCGGACGAGCAGTACTTC. It is translated as CASSLGGSSDEQYF. The rearrangement links TRBV5-1 to TRBJ2-7; no definite D call. There are 14 residues in the CDR3. V lost 0 bases and J 5 bases, leaving 12 bases between the germline ends. Germline V gene lookup returns CDR1 SGHRS and CDR2 YFSETQ.

The gene calls are TRBV28 and TRBJ2-1, with D possibly TRBD2 on 6 matching bases. The germline V gene has CDR1 MDHEN and CDR2 SYDVKM. The ends were cut back, 3 bases at V and 8 bases at J, with 17 bases in the middle. This CDR3 is built from 15 residues. CDR3 coding DNA: TGTGCCAGCAGTTTGGCGGGGAACAGGAACGATGAGCAGTTCTTC. It is translated as CASSLAGNRNDEQFF.

V gene TRBV6-5 combines with J gene TRBJ1-3, with D unclear. The CDR3 length is 12 residues. The V end lost 7 bases, the J end lost 3 bases, and 7 bases lay between the germline ends. Germline CDR1 MNHEY, CDR2 SVGAGI. The CDR3 region is CASNGGGNTIYF. The CDR3 DNA follows: TGTGCCAGCAATGGAGGTGGAAACACCATATATTTT.

This clone has only a few counts. The chain joins TRBV6-5 to TRBJ2-1; D is ambiguous. With 4 bases removed from V and 9 bases from J, the gap between germline ends came to 22 bases. Germline V lookup: CDR1 MNHEY, CDR2 SVGAGI. This CDR3 spans 16 amino acids. The CDR3 DNA follows: TGTGCCAGCAGTTCCCAAGTTTTGTTTTCCGCGGCTGAGCAGTTCTTC. Translation gives CASSSQVLFSAAEQFF.

CDR3 bases: TGTGCCAGCAGCCCCGGGACCTCTGGAAACACCATATATTTT. It yields the protein CASSPGTSGNTIYF. The V and J genes are TRBV3-1 (or the pseudogene TRBV3-2) and TRBJ1-3; D perhaps matches TRBD1 (5 bases). Deletions cut 4 bases from V and 0 bases from J, with 7 bases between. The CDR3 totals 14 residues. Per germline, CDR1 LGHDT and CDR2 YNNKEL (reference sequence).

This clone was detected once. The rearrangement joins TRBV5-1 to TRBJ1-1; the D is unclear. This CDR3 region has 12 residues. Germline CDR1 SGHRS, CDR2 YFSETQ. V was trimmed by 4 bases and J by 3 bases, leaving 7 bases between them. The CDR3: CASSRPDTEAFF. The CDR3 DNA reads as TGCGCCAGCAGCCGCCCGGACACTGAAGCTTTCTTT.

The chain has TRBV27 and TRBJ2-1; TRBD2 might be the D (6 bases). Deletions cut 2 bases from V and 1 base from J, with 12 bases between. The CDR3 is made up of 16 amino acids. CDR1 and CDR2 (germline): MNHEY, SMNVEV (reference sequence). The CDR3 sequence: CASSLSTSFSYNEQFF. In nucleotides, the CDR3 is TGTGCCAGCAGTTTAAGCACTAGCTTTTCCTACAATGAGCAGTTCTTC.

This clone has just one count. This chain links TRBV5-1 with TRBJ1-1, with D hard to call. Germline lookup yields CDR1 SGHRS and CDR2 YFSETQ. This CDR3 has 16 residues. V gave up 4 bases and J gave up 3 bases, with 19 bases separating them. The chain's CDR3 is CASSHDGWASDTEAFF. The CDR3, as DNA: TGCGCCAGCAGCCATGACGGATGGGCGTCGGACACTGAAGCTTTCTTT.

The rearrangement joins TRBV18 to TRBJ2-5, with 11 nucleotides matching TRBD2. This CDR3 region has 15 residues. The V gene end was trimmed by 4 bases and the J gene end by 5 bases; junction bases not matched to a gene: 6. Looked up from germline, CDR1 is KGHSH and CDR2 is LQKENI. The CDR3 loop is CASSQGLAVFETQYF. CDR3 coding DNA: TGTGCCAGCTCACAGGGACTAGCGGTTTTTGAGACCCAGTACTTC.

The V and J genes are TRBV5-1 and TRBJ1-4, with a weak D call TRBD1 (5 bases). Trimming removed 0 bases from V and 8 bases from J, with 8 bases in between. This CDR3 contains 13 residues. Germline-derived CDR1 and CDR2 are SGHRS and YFSETQ. The CDR3, as DNA: TGCGCCAGCAGCTTGGGGGGACGGGAAAAACTGTTTTTT. This gives the protein CASSLGGREKLFF.

The V gene is TRBV29-1, the J gene TRBJ1-5; TRBD1 agrees at 10 bases. Trimming cost V 6 bases and J 3 bases; bases outside gene matches: 8. There are 15 residues in the CDR3. CDR1 and CDR2 from the germline V gene are SQVTM and ANQGSEA. In DNA, the CDR3 is TGCAGCGTGAAGACCGGGACAGGGGCCAATCAGCCCCAGCATTTT. Translation gives CSVKTGTGANQPQHF.

The V gene is TRBV6-5, the J gene TRBJ2-7; D uncertain. The germline V and J ends were trimmed by 6 bases and 5 bases, with 17 bases remaining between them. CDR1 and CDR2 (germline): MNHEY, SVGAGI. The CDR3 spans 14 residues. CDR3 coding DNA: TGTGCCAGCAGGCACAGAGCCCTCCAGGACGAGCAGTACTTC. The encoded protein is CASRHRALQDEQYF.

This clone has just one count. The chain is built from TRBV20-1 and TRBJ1-1; TRBD1 is a possible D gene (5 bases). The germline V gene encodes CDR1 DFQATT and CDR2 SNEGSKA (reference sequence). The CDR3 has 11 amino acids. CDR3 protein: CSYTGNTEAFF. Here the CDR3 DNA reads TGCAGCTACACAGGGAACACTGAAGCTTTCTTT.

The V and J genes are TRBV9 and TRBJ1-1; D gene uncertain. The CDR3 is 15 residues long. From germline, CDR1 is SGDLS and CDR2 YYNGEE. Trimming removed 7 bases from V and 1 base from J, with 17 bases in between. CDR3 sequence reads: CASSSYEGGNTEAFF. In DNA form, the CDR3 reads TGTGCCAGCTCCAGTTATGAGGGCGGGAACACTGAAGCTTTCTTT.

The rearrangement links TRBV18 to TRBJ1-1; D remains ambiguous. The CDR3 is made up of 13 amino acids. Germline-derived CDR1 and CDR2 are KGHSH and LQKENI. Trimming cost V 2 bases and J 4 bases, with 8 bases left between them. In DNA, the CDR3 is TGTGCCAGCTCACCATCCGTCCGCACTGAAGCTTTCTTT. Protein product: CASSPSVRTEAFF.

This rearrangement joins TRBV29-1 to TRBJ2-1; D gene ambiguous. V was clipped by 0 bases and J by 0 bases, with 18 bases between them. Germline V gives CDR1 SQVTM, CDR2 ANQGSEA. This CDR3 contains 18 residues. The CDR3 sequence: CSVEDRAEIRSSYNEQFF. The DNA of the CDR3 is TGCAGCGTTGAAGATAGGGCAGAGATAAGGAGCTCCTACAATGAGCAGTTCTTC.

This chain links TRBV3-1 (or the pseudogene TRBV3-2) with TRBJ1-3, with 7 bases that match TRBD1. In germline, CDR1 is LGHDT, CDR2 YNNKEL (reference sequence). The CDR3 is made up of 15 amino acids. The trim removed 5 bases at V and 2 bases at J, leaving 6 bases unmatched. Here the CDR3 reads CASSYLQGTGNTIYF. DNA for the CDR3: TGTGCCAGCAGCTACCTACAGGGGACTGGAAACACCATATATTTT.

This chain connects TRBV6-4 to TRBJ1-2; D not certain. The V end was cut by 3 bases, the J end by 2 bases, with 13 bases between. In germline, CDR1 is MRHNA, CDR2 SNTAGT. The length of the CDR3 is 15 residues. CDR3 in DNA: TGTGCCAGCAGTGATAATTCGCGGGGAAACTATGGCTACACCTTC. Amino acid sequence: CASSDNSRGNYGYTF.

The V call is TRBV27, the J call TRBJ2-7; no definite D call. V was trimmed by 4 bases and J by 2 bases, leaving 15 bases between them. This CDR3 contains 15 residues. Germline values: CDR1 MNHEY, CDR2 SMNVEV (reference sequence). In DNA form, the CDR3 reads TGTGCCAGCAGTTCGCCAGGCTCCTGGGCCTACGAGCAGTACTTC. Translating gives CASSSPGSWAYEQYF.

The gene calls are TRBV29-1 and TRBJ1-2; maybe TRBD1 (5 bases). There are 14 residues in the CDR3. Germline-derived CDR1 and CDR2 are SQVTM and ANQGSEA. The V end lost 3 bases, the J end lost 6 bases, and 17 bases lay between the germline ends. The CDR3 protein is CSVDAGGLGHGYTF. CDR3 bases: TGCAGCGTTGACGCTGGGGGACTCGGGCATGGCTACACCTTC.

The chain carries TRBV20-1 and TRBJ2-7, with TRBD2 identical over 11 bases. Germline CDR1 reads DFQATT; CDR2 reads SNEGSKA (reference sequence). Losses at the gene ends were 3 bases for V and 0 bases for J; bases not matched to a gene: 4. The CDR3 spans 15 residues. DNA of the CDR3: TGCAGTGCTAGTAAACTAGCGGGAGTCTCCTACGAGCAGTACTTC. This sequence encodes CSASKLAGVSYEQYF.

The table lists this clone with a count of one. The V call is TRBV4-1, the J call TRBJ1-1, with 9 positions matching TRBD1. From germline, CDR1 is MGHRA and CDR2 YSYEKL. CDR3 size: 14 residues. V shed 1 base and J 5 bases; nucleotides not matched to a gene: 2. CDR3 DNA sequence: TGCGCCAGCAGCCAAGGACAGGGGGGGACTGAAGCTTTCTTT. The encoded protein is CASSQGQGGTEAFF.

V gene TRBV18 combines with J gene TRBJ2-7; the D gene could be TRBD1 or TRBD2 (6 bases each). Germline values: CDR1 KGHSH, CDR2 LQKENI. The length of the CDR3 is 14 residues. The V end was cut by 6 bases, the J end by 4 bases, with 16 bases between. The CDR3 sequence: CASSQADSGYEQYF. DNA of the CDR3: TGTGCCAGCTCGCAGGCGGACAGCGGGTACGAGCAGTACTTC. The complete variable domain, with remaining parts taken from reference TRBV18 and TRBJ2-7, reads NAGVMQNPRHLVRRRGQEARLRCSPMKGHSHVYWYRQLPEEGLKFMVYLQKENIIDESGMPKERFSAEFPKEGPSILRIQQVVRGDSAAYFCASSQADSGYEQYFGPGTRLTVT.

V gene TRBV5-1 combines with J gene TRBJ1-2, with D uncertain. V dropped 2 bases and J dropped 3 bases, with 17 bases sitting between them. The CDR3 is 16 amino acids. Looked up from germline, CDR1 is SGHRS and CDR2 is YFSETQ. The CDR3 nucleotides read TGCGCCAGCAGCTTTGCCAGGTTCCAACCTGACTATGGCTACACCTTC. It codes for CASSFARFQPDYGYTF.

The V call is TRBV12-3 or TRBV12-4, the J call TRBJ2-2; D not certain. V dropped 4 bases and J dropped 5 bases, with 5 bases sitting between them. This CDR3 has 12 residues. The CDR3: CASSSPTGELFF. CDR3 sequence (DNA): TGTGCCAGCAGTTCCCCTACCGGGGAGCTGTTTTTT.

The rearrangement uses TRBV10-1 and TRBJ2-5, with 9 bases fitting TRBD1. The junction had 10 bases not matched to a gene; V was cut back by 5 bases and J by 0 bases. Germline-derived CDR1 and CDR2 are WNHNN and SYGVQD (reference sequence). The CDR3 is 17 residues long. The CDR3 nucleotides are TGCGCCAGCAGTACCGGGACAGGGAGAGGGTACCAAGAGACCCAGTACTTC. It yields the protein CASSTGTGRGYQETQYF.

This chain connects TRBV4-1 to TRBJ1-1; D remains unclear. Trimming removed 0 bases from V and 1 base from J, with 15 bases in between. Germline CDR1 MGHRA, CDR2 YSYEKL. The CDR3 has 17 residues. The CDR3 is CASSQDIRVGKNTEAFF. The CDR3, as DNA: TGCGCCAGCAGCCAAGATATCCGGGTGGGGAAGAACACTGAAGCTTTCTTT.

The V gene is TRBV2, the J gene TRBJ1-2, with D possibly matching TRBD1 (5 bases). Germline V gene sequence: CDR1 SNHLY, CDR2 FYNNEI. V dropped 7 bases and J dropped 7 bases, with 13 bases sitting between them. The CDR3 runs 12 residues. The CDR3 here is CASNGRGGGYTF. DNA for the CDR3: TGTGCCAGCAATGGTCGGGGGGGTGGCTACACCTTC.